The 3 T cell receptor beta chains listed next were all sequenced from one sample in a study of PD-1 blockade in classical Hodgkin lymphoma. Noted time point: cycle 4 day 1 (C4D1), after five to seven weeks of nivolumab. All patients experienced relapse after autologous stem cell transplantation, and brentuximab vedotin exposure was variable. Sequencing used immunoSEQ multiplex PCR; TCRdb keeps in-frame clones, though not all of them. Among roughly 52,000 clones listed, roughly 86% were seen once. The sample consisted of peripheral blood mononuclear cells (PBMCs), taken before the fourth cycle of nivolumab. Receptors originate from a human donor with classical Hodgkin lymphoma.

In the case of this clone: At one boundary the junction diverges from the germline segment, which might be a read error. The chain recombines TRBV5-4 with TRBJ2-3; D ambiguous. Germline lookup yields CDR1 SGHNT and CDR2 YYREEE (reference sequence). CDR3 length: 14 amino acids. CDR3 in amino acids: CASSLERQVKDPDF. The CDR3 bases are TGTGCCAGCAGCTTGGAGAGACAAGTTAAGGATCCGGATTTT.

The chain has TRBV10-3 and TRBJ2-7; perhaps TRBD2 as D (5 bases). The V end lost 5 bases, the J end lost 8 bases, and 13 bases lay between the germline ends. This CDR3 spans 12 amino acids. Germline CDR1 is ENHRY and CDR2 is SYGVKD. In DNA, the CDR3 is TGTGCCATCAGTCCGGGATCCCAGCAGCAGTACTTC. Translated: CAISPGSQQQYF.

The CDR3 coding sequence is TGTGCCAGCAGCTTGGGAGCGCTGAGCTCCTACAATGAGCAGTTCTTC. This translates into CASSLGALSSYNEQFF. This chain connects TRBV5-4 to TRBJ2-1; the D is unclear. Between the trimmed V and J ends, which lost 0 bases and 0 bases, there was a span of 10 bases. Per germline, CDR1 SGHNT and CDR2 YYREEE (reference sequence). The length of the CDR3 is 16 residues.